The T cell receptor beta chain under discussion was sequenced for a study of shared clonotypes between healthy human individuals. Method: immunoSEQ multiplex PCR; TCRdb's copy keeps in-frame clones and lacks some. Among around 1,000,000 clones listed, approximately 75% were seen once. With 4 bases removed from V and 0 bases from J, the gap between germline ends came to 10 bases. The CDR3 is made up of 15 amino acids. Looked up from germline, CDR1 is MDHEN and CDR2 is SYDVKM. Study-wide results and limits: Rarefaction curves obtained for sorted subsets showed sequencing incomplete despite large depth. Naive CD4 clonotypes overlapped across a few donors at roughly 5%.

Worth noting for this clone: Its cognate antigen is unknown.

In the CD4+ fraction, cells were divided into CD45RA+ naive and CD45RA-negative memory subsets. The clonotype comes from a young man in good health. Some clones in this sample may be carry-over from other donors' samples. The V and J genes are TRBV28 and TRBJ1-3, with no clear D. The sequenced sample was memory CD4+ T cells from PBMCs. Subset meaning: CD45RA-negative fraction. CDR3 coding DNA: TGTGCCAGCAGTTCGGTCAGGAACTCTGGAAACACCATATATTTT. The encoded protein is CASSSVRNSGNTIYF. Complete variable domain (other parts from reference TRBV28 and TRBJ1-3): DVKVTQSSRYLVKRTGEKVFLECVQDMDHENMFWYRQDPGLGLRLIYFSYDVKMKEKGDIPEGYSVSREKKERFSLILESASTNQTSMYLCASSSVRNSGNTIYFGEGSWLTVV.